This TCR beta chain emerged from a study of T-cell reconstitution after alpha-beta-depleted transplantation in children. Study-wide findings and caveats: Certain patients had high TCRbeta diversity at day 60, and it came from recipient T cells and thymic progenitors that survived. At the one-year point after transplant, T-cell counts and TCRbeta diversity were found to come mostly from T cells that had been newly produced. Several hundred expanded graft clones reportedly supplied alpha-beta T cells about two months after transplant.

It was with unique molecular identifiers that the TCRbeta library was prepared. Via MiXCR, TCRdb re-called the PCR reads, giving one row per CDR3 protein. The sample lists approximately 630,000 distinct CDR3 sequences; about an eighth were seen once. For this clonotype: Its target is not known.

V was trimmed by 0 bases and J by 2 bases, leaving 16 bases between them. Looked up from germline, CDR1 is GTSNPN and CDR2 is SVGIG (reference sequence). The CDR3 spans 16 residues. V usage is TRBV30 and J usage is TRBJ1-2; D perhaps matches TRBD1 (5 bases). The sequencing here drew on PBMCs, taken before TCRalphabeta/CD19-depleted stem cell transplant. This TCR was recovered from a girl aged 2 to 9 with congenital amegakaryocytic thrombocytopenia, due to receive a stem cell transplant. The DNA of the CDR3 is TGTGCCTGGAGTGTACTTAGGGCAGGGCCGAACTATGGCTACACCTTC. It is translated as CAWSVLRAGPNYGYTF.